The following is a T cell receptor (beta chain) sequence with its context. The antigen remains undetermined. The entry originates in a study of cytomegalovirus exposure and HLA in healthy donors. Study background: Of a few hundred genotyped donors, 81% grouped in the Caucasian-associated ancestry cluster. Study observations and caveats: Earlier findings revealed that most TCR beta V segments proved productive either about 87% or about 30% of the time. A later analysis linked a missense DCLRE1C variant to TCR beta V- and J-gene trimming.

The PCR had 60 Vbeta and 13 Jbeta primers. The method was immunoSEQ multiplex PCR; TCRdb's version includes in-frame clones alone and lacks a portion of them. The sample lists some 130,000 clones; roughly three quarters were seen once. The sequenced sample consisted of PBMCs. The source is a female donor in good health and CMV-seronegative.

The DNA for the CDR3 is TGTGCCAGCTCGGGACTAGCGGGAGTTCCCGGGGAGCTGTTTTTT. The encoded protein is CASSGLAGVPGELFF. This rearrangement joins TRBV6-1 to TRBJ2-2, with TRBD2 matching over 14 bases. Germline V gene lookup returns CDR1 MNHNS and CDR2 SASEGT. Losses at the gene ends were 8 bases for V and 6 bases for J; bases not matched to a gene: 5. The CDR3 has 15 residues.